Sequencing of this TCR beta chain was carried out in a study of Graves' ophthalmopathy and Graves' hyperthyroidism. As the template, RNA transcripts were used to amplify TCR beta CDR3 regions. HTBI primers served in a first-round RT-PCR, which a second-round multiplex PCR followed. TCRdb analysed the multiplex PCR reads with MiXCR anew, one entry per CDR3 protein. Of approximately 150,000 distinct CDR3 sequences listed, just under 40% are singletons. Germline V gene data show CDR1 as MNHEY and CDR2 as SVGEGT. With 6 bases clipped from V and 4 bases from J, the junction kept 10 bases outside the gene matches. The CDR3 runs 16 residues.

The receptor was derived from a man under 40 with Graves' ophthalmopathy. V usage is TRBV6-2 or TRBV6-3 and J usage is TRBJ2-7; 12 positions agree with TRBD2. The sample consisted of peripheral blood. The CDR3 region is CASSSGTSGFHYEQYF. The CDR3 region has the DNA TGTGCCAGCAGCTCCGGGACTAGCGGGTTTCATTACGAGCAGTACTTC.